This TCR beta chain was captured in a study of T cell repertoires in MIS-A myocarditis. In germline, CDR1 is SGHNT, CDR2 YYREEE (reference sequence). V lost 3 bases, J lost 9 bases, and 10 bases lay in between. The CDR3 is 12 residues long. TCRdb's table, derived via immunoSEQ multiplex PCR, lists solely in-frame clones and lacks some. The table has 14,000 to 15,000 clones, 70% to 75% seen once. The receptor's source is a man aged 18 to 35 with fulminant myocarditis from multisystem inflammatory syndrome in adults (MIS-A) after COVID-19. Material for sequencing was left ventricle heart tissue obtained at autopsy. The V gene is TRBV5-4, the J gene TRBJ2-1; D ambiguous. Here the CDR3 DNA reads TGTGCCAGCAGCTCGGGTTTCGGTGAGCAGTTCTTC. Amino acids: CASSSGFGEQFF.